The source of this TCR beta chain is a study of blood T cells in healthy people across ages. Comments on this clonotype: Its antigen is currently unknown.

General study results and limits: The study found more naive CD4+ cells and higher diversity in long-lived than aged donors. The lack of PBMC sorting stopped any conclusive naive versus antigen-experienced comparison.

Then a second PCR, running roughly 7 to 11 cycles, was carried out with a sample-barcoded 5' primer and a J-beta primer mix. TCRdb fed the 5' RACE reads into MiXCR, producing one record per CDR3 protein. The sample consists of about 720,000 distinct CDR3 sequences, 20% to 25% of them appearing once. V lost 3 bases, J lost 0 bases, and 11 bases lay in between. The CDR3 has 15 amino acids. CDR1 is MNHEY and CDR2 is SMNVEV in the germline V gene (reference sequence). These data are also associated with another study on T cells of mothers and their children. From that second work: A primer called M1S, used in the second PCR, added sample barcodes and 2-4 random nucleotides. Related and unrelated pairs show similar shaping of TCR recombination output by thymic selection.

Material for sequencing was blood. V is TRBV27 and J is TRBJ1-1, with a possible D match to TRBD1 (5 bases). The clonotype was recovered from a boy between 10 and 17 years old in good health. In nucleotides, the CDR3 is TGTGCCAGCAGTTTTCACGGGGGAATGAACACTGAAGCTTTCTTT. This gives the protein CASSFHGGMNTEAFF.